These T cell receptor beta chains were read from a single sample in a study of T cell repertoires in cytomegalovirus infection. For these receptors, no antigen is known. Using its own MiXCR run on the reads, TCRdb lists one record per CDR3 protein. The sample consists of approximately 390,000 distinct CDR3 sequences, roughly a third of them appearing once. The specimen was cultured PBMCs, collected from culture after CMV antigen stimulation. The receptors were gathered from a human donor in good health (CMV status not recorded). Some clones in this sample may be carry-over from other donors' samples. The conserved cysteine and the conserved F or W are not part of the CDR3 here. Each record gives: CDR3 protein, J gene, V gene, D gene. A D gene is named only where the DNA matches it firmly.

CDR3: ASSILSTGELF
J: TRBJ2-2
V: TRBV19
D: .

CDR3: SVAAGGYGYGYT
J: TRBJ1-2
V: TRBV29-1
D: TRBD1

CDR3: ASSIADTQY
J: TRBJ2-3
V: TRBV12-3/TRBV12-4
D: .

CDR3: SARGQAEAF
J: TRBJ1-1
V: TRBV29-1
D: .

CDR3: ASITEIGGYNEQF
J: TRBJ2-1
V: TRBV7-9
D: .

CDR3: ASSITGGDSYSNQPQH
J: TRBJ1-5
V: TRBV19
D: .

CDR3: ASSYGEEVFNEQF
J: TRBJ2-1
V: TRBV6-6
D: .

CDR3: ASSPRTGSTGELF
J: TRBJ2-2
V: TRBV7-2
D: TRBD1

CDR3: ASSYGPGPDTQY
J: TRBJ2-3
V: TRBV6-6
D: .

CDR3: ASSPDNEQY
J: TRBJ2-7
V: TRBV6-6
D: .

CDR3: ASSPSGTTYT
J: TRBJ1-2
V: TRBV12-3/TRBV12-4
D: .

CDR3: ASSSSFWATYETQY
J: TRBJ2-5
V: TRBV7-9
D: .

CDR3: ASSSDTAGETQY
J: TRBJ2-5
V: TRBV7-8
D: .

CDR3: ASSQGGRGRLREGYNEQF
J: TRBJ2-1
V: TRBV4-1
D: TRBD2

CDR3: ASSHPGRPNTEAF
J: TRBJ1-1
V: TRBV4-1
D: .

CDR3: ASSATSGRSSYNEQF
J: TRBJ2-1
V: TRBV12-3/TRBV12-4
D: TRBD2

CDR3: ASTSPGQGAKNIQY
J: TRBJ2-4
V: TRBV6-2/TRBV6-3
D: TRBD1

CDR3: ASSLDGAPTGSPLH
J: TRBJ1-6
V: TRBV7-2
D: .

CDR3: SALTGSWIYGYT
J: TRBJ1-2
V: TRBV20-1
D: TRBD1

CDR3: ASSTPYRIKNYGYT
J: TRBJ1-2
V: TRBV19
D: .

CDR3: ASSYGLAGGYEQF
J: TRBJ2-1
V: TRBV11-2
D: TRBD2

CDR3: SVGVAATEAF
J: TRBJ1-1
V: TRBV29-1
D: .

CDR3: ASSTRQGANTEAF
J: TRBJ1-1
V: TRBV12-3/TRBV12-4
D: TRBD1

CDR3: SARDHRTGTSV
J: TRBJ2-5
V: TRBV20-1
D: TRBD2

CDR3: SAREVGTDTQY
J: TRBJ2-3
V: TRBV20-1
D: .

CDR3: ASSYWTMDEQF
J: TRBJ2-1
V: TRBV6-6
D: .

CDR3: ASRRTGNTGELF
J: TRBJ2-2
V: TRBV6-2/TRBV6-3
D: TRBD1

CDR3: AIAEGGTARISGGGYT
J: TRBJ1-2
V: TRBV10-3
D: .

CDR3: SVDRSNTEAF
J: TRBJ1-1
V: TRBV29-1
D: .

CDR3: ASSVLQGAGETQY
J: TRBJ2-5
V: TRBV27
D: TRBD1

CDR3: ASSYGTRRTGELF
J: TRBJ2-2
V: TRBV6-2/TRBV6-3
D: TRBD2

CDR3: ASSLGVSGSSYEQY
J: TRBJ2-7
V: TRBV7-2
D: TRBD2

CDR3: SARGRDRSSSGANVLT
J: TRBJ2-6
V: TRBV20-1
D: TRBD1

CDR3: ASSLAGERGEQF
J: TRBJ2-1
V: TRBV7-6
D: .

CDR3: ASSPVGENTEAF
J: TRBJ1-1
V: TRBV7-2
D: .

CDR3: ASTQSGTYEQY
J: TRBJ2-7
V: TRBV6-2/TRBV6-3
D: .

CDR3: ASSQLAVKETQY
J: TRBJ2-5
V: TRBV19
D: .

CDR3: ASSLSGYSTDTQY
J: TRBJ2-3
V: TRBV5-4
D: TRBD2

CDR3: ASSGQASSYNEQF
J: TRBJ2-1
V: TRBV19
D: TRBD1

CDR3: ASSVAGSYEQY
J: TRBJ2-7
V: TRBV6-1
D: TRBD2

CDR3: SVEPRLVRNEQF
J: TRBJ2-1
V: TRBV29-1
D: .

CDR3: ASTLSSGRREQF
J: TRBJ2-1
V: TRBV6-1
D: TRBD2

CDR3: SARITGVDIQY
J: TRBJ2-4
V: TRBV20-1
D: TRBD1

CDR3: ASSNALSGRNSYEQY
J: TRBJ2-7
V: TRBV4-1
D: TRBD2